Listed below are T cell receptor beta chains from one sample, sequenced in a study of T cell repertoires in cytomegalovirus infection. One entry per CDR3 protein results from TCRdb running MiXCR on the reads. The top ten hold around 2.8% of the sample, which has approximately 750,000 distinct CDR3 sequences, approximately 40% seen once. Sequencing input: PBMCs. The receptor set was obtained from a human donor in good health (CMV status not recorded). Some clones in this sample may be carry-over from other donors' samples. Both conserved end residues are part of each CDR3. Fields, in order: V gene, D gene, J gene, clone size, CDR3 DNA, CDR3 protein. The D gene is left open where the match is weak. Some rows have no size entry. The others give once, few or many, or a class for an expanded clone.

>TRBV18|.|TRBJ1-2|.
TGTGCCAGCTCACCCGTAGGTTATGGCTACACCTTC
CASSPVGYGYTF
>TRBV7-2|.|TRBJ2-5|many
TGTGCCAGCAGCCCCCTGGGCGGGGAAGAGACCCAGTACTTC
CASSPLGGEETQYF
>TRBV6-4|.|TRBJ1-2|few
TGTGCCAGCAGTGTTTCCGGAGACAGCTTCTATGGCTACACCTTC
CASSVSGDSFYGYTF
>TRBV27|TRBD1|TRBJ1-2|few
TGTGCCAGCAGTTTAGGGTGGGGGGACAGGGATGGCTACACCTTC
CASSLGWGDRDGYTF
>TRBV7-8|.|TRBJ1-5|.
TGTGCCAGCAGCCCAGCTGGCGGACTCTATCAGCCCCAGCATTTT
CASSPAGGLYQPQHF
>TRBV29-1|TRBD1|TRBJ2-5|.
TGCAGCGTTCCTACAGGGGTGGCAGAGACCCAGTACTTC
CSVPTGVAETQYF
>TRBV27|.|TRBJ1-1|.
TGTGCCAGCAGTTCCCGAACGTTGAACACTGAAGCTTTCTTT
CASSSRTLNTEAFF
>TRBV7-9|.|TRBJ1-1|few
TGTGCCAGCAGCTTAGTAGGGGAGACAGCTTTCTTT
CASSLVGETAFF
>TRBV24-1|.|TRBJ2-1|few
TGTGCCACCAGTGAATCGAACCCTACTAAGGAGCAGTTCTTC
CATSESNPTKEQFF
>TRBV2|TRBD2|TRBJ2-1|.
TGTGCCAGCAGTGAGCGGGGGCGGGAGGTCTCCTACAATGAGCAGTTCTTC
CASSERGREVSYNEQFF
>TRBV28|TRBD2|TRBJ2-1|many
TGTGCCAGCAGTTTAAGCGGGAGGCTGGGTGAGCAGTTCTTC
CASSLSGRLGEQFF
>TRBV6-5|TRBD2|TRBJ2-2|.
TGTGCCAGCAGTCCCCTGACTAGCGGGAGGGGCGCCGGGGAGCTGTTTTTT
CASSPLTSGRGAGELFF
>TRBV7-2|TRBD2|TRBJ2-3|many
TGTGCCAGCAGCCCGCGACTAGCGGGACCCACGCATACGCAGTATTTT
CASSPRLAGPTHTQYF
>TRBV14|TRBD1|TRBJ2-5|.
TGTGCCAGCAGCCTGAGGACGGGACAGTTGGAGACCCAGTACTTC
CASSLRTGQLETQYF
>TRBV7-6|.|TRBJ2-5|.
TGTGCCAGCAGCTTAGAAGGACTATTAGAGACCCAGTCCTTC
CASSLEGLLETQSF
>TRBV7-6|.|TRBJ1-2|.
TGTGCCAGCAGTCTCGGGATGACATCCCCCTATGGCTACACCTTC
CASSLGMTSPYGYTF
>TRBV19|TRBD2|TRBJ2-1|few
TGTGCCAGTCGCCCGGGAGCGGGAGGTTCTTATGAGCAGTTCTTC
CASRPGAGGSYEQFF
>TRBV12-3/TRBV12-4|TRBD1|TRBJ2-7|.
TGTGCCAGCAGATCCCGGGACAGGGCGACCGGGGGGCAGTACTTC
CASRSRDRATGGQYF
>TRBV18|.|TRBJ1-5|.
TGTGCCAGCTCAAGGGAGGGGAATCAGCCCCAGCATTTT
CASSREGNQPQHF
>TRBV5-1|.|TRBJ2-7|.
TGCGCCAGCAGCTTTTCCCTTTACGCCTCCTACGAGCAGTACTTC
CASSFSLYASYEQYF
>TRBV7-9|TRBD1|TRBJ1-4|few
TGTGCCAGCAGCTTAGACCGGACAGGGGTCCCTAATGAAAAACTGTTTTTT
CASSLDRTGVPNEKLFF
>TRBV6-1|.|TRBJ2-7|many
TGTGCCAGCAGTGAGCACGCCTACGAGCAGTACTTC
CASSEHAYEQYF
>TRBV7-8|.|TRBJ1-4|many
TGTGCCAGCAGATCAGCAGCAACTAATGAAAAACTGTTTTTT
CASRSAATNEKLFF
>TRBV28|TRBD2|TRBJ2-1|few
TGTGCCAGCAGTTTTCTCTTAATCGGGGGGGGCAATGAGCAGTTCTTC
CASSFLLIGGGNEQFF
>TRBV6-5|TRBD1|TRBJ1-1|.
TGTGCCAGCAGCGGGACAGGGAGTCGCACTGAAGCTTTCTTT
CASSGTGSRTEAFF
>TRBV7-2|TRBD2|TRBJ2-7|.
TGTGCCAGCAGACATAGCGGGGACCTTTACGAGCAGTACTTC
CASRHSGDLYEQYF
>TRBV7-9|TRBD2|TRBJ2-7|once
TGTGCCAGCAGCTTACGCGATCCAGCGGGAGGGTCCTACGAGCAGTACTTC
CASSLRDPAGGSYEQYF
>TRBV7-2|.|TRBJ2-3|many
TGTGCCAGCAGCTTAGAGCGAGACAGGTTCACAGATACGCAGTATTTT
CASSLERDRFTDTQYF
>TRBV24-1|.|TRBJ1-5|.
TGTGCCACCAGTGTGGGGGGCGGTCAGCCCCAGCATTTT
CATSVGGGQPQHF
>TRBV7-9|TRBD2|TRBJ2-3|.
TGTGCCAGCAGCCCTATGCAGGGACTAGCTTCAGATACGCAGTATTTT
CASSPMQGLASDTQYF
>TRBV28|.|TRBJ1-5|.
TGTGCCAGTGGGGAGTCGGATAGCAATCAGCCCCAGCATTTT
CASGESDSNQPQHF
>TRBV13|.|TRBJ1-5|.
TGTGCCAGCAGTCACGGTGGGCGAGGGCGCAATCAGCCCCAGCATTTT
CASSHGGRGRNQPQHF
>TRBV5-4|.|TRBJ2-6|.
TGTGCCAGCAGCTTGGTGGGGGGCCCGCACTCTGGGGCCAACGTCCTGACTTTC
CASSLVGGPHSGANVLTF
>TRBV3-1|.|TRBJ2-7|.
TGTGCCAGCAGCCGTACAGCCGCCTACGAGCAGTACTTC
CASSRTAAYEQYF
>TRBV25-1|.|TRBJ2-7|.
TGTGCCAGCAGTAAGGGGGGTAACTCCTACGAGCAGTACTTC
CASSKGGNSYEQYF
>TRBV27|.|TRBJ1-2|.
TGTGCCAGCAGTGCGTACCGGGACGTTCACTATGGCTACACCTTC
CASSAYRDVHYGYTF
>TRBV7-9|TRBD2|TRBJ2-4|.
TGTGCCAGCAGCCCAATCCTGACCCCCTTGACAGGACTAGCGGTAGCCAAAAACAGTCAGTACTTC
CASSPILTPLTGLAVAKNSQYF
>TRBV28|TRBD2|TRBJ2-7|.
TGTGCCAGCAGGACCCCCGGGACTAGCCCCAGCTACGAGCAGTACTTC
CASRTPGTSPSYEQYF
>TRBV12-3/TRBV12-4|TRBD1|TRBJ1-5|few
TGTGCCAGCGGTCGGACAGGGTTTCGACCCCAGCATTTT
CASGRTGFRPQHF
>TRBV30|.|TRBJ1-1|few
TGTGCCTGGAGTGCCCACGGGCGGGGGGCTGAAGCTTTCTTT
CAWSAHGRGAEAFF